This TCR beta chain was recorded in a study of blood T cells in healthy people across ages. A sample-barcoded 5' primer and a J-beta primer mix were used in a second PCR of roughly 7 to 11 cycles. The authors tagged each cDNA molecule using a template-switch adaptor with 12 random nucleotides. Via MiXCR, TCRdb re-called the 5' RACE reads, giving one row per CDR3 protein. Among 650,000 to 1,000,000 distinct CDR3 sequences listed, 46% were seen once. This clonotype has a handful of counts. The material sequenced was blood. The sequence came from an elderly man in good health.

CDR3 in DNA: TGCGCCAGCAAGGGGGCAGGGGCCAAAAACATTCAGTACTTC. Its protein product is CASKGAGAKNIQYF. The chain employs TRBV5-1 and TRBJ2-4, with TRBD1 matching over 7 bases. The CDR3 runs 14 residues. Losses at the gene ends were 6 bases for V and 1 base for J; bases not matched to a gene: 4. Germline V gives CDR1 SGHRS, CDR2 YFSETQ.